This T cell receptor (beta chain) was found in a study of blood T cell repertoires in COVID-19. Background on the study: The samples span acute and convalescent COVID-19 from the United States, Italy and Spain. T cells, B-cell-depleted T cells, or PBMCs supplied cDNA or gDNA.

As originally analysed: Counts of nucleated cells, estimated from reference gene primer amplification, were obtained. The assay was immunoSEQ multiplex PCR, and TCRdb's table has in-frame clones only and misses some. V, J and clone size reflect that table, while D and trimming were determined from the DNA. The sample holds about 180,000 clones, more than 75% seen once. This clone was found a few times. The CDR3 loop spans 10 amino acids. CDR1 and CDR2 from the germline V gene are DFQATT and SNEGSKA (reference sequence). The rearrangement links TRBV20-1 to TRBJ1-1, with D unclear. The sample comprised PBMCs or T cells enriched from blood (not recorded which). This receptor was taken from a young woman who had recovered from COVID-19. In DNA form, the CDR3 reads TGCCGAGATGAGAACACTGAAGCTTTCTTT. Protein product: CRDENTEAFF.